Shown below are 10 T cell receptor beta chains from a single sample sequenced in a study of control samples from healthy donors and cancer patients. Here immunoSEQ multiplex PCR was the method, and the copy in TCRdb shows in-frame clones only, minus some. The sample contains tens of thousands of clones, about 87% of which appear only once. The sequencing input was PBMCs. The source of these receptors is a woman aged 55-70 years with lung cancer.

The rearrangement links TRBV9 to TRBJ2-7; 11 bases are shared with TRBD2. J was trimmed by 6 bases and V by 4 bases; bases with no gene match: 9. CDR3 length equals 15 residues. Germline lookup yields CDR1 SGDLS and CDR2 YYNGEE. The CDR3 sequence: CASSPRTSGLGEQYF. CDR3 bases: TGTGCCAGCAGCCCTCGGACTAGCGGGCTTGGCGAGCAGTACTTC.

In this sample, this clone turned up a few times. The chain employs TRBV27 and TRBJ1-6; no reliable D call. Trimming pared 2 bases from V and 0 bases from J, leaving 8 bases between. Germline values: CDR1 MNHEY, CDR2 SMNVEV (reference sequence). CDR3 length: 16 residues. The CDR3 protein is CASSLARGSYNSPLHF. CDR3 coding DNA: TGTGCCAGCAGTTTAGCCCGTGGCTCCTATAATTCACCCCTCCACTTT.

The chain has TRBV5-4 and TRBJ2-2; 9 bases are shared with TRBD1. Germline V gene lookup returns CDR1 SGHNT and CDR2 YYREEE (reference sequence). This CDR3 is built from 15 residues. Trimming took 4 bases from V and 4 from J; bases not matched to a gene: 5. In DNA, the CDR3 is TGTGCCAGCAGCCCCCGACAGGGGGGCACCGGGGAGCTGTTTTTT. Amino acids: CASSPRQGGTGELFF.

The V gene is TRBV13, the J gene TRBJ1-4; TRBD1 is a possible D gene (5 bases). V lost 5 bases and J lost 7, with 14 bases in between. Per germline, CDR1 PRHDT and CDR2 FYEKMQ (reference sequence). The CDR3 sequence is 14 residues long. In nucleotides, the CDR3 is TGTGCCAGCAGCCTACGTCAGGGTGGTGAAAAACTGTTTTTT. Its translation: CASSLRQGGEKLFF.

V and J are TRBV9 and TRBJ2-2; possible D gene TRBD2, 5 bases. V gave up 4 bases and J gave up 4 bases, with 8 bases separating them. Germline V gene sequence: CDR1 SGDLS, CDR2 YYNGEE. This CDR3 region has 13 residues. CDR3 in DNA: TGTGCCAGCAGCTCAGGAGGCACCGGGGAGCTGTTTTTT. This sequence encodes CASSSGGTGELFF.

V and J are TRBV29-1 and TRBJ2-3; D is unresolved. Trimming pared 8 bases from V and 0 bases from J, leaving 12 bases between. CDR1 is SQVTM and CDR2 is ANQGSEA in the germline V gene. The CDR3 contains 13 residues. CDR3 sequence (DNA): TGCAGCTCAGATCGTACTAGCACAGATACGCAGTATTTT. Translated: CSSDRTSTDTQYF.

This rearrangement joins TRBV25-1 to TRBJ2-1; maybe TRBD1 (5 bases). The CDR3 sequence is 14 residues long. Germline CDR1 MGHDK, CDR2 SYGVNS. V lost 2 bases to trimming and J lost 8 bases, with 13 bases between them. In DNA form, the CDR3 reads TGTGCCAGCAGTGAACCGAAGCAGGGTGATGAGCAGTTCTTC. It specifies CASSEPKQGDEQFF. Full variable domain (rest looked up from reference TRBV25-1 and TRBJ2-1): EADIYQTPRYLVIGTGKKITLECSQTMGHDKMYWYQQDPGMELHLIHYSYGVNSTEKGDLSSESTVSRIRTEHFPLTLESARPSHTSQYLCASSEPKQGDEQFFGPGTRLTVL.

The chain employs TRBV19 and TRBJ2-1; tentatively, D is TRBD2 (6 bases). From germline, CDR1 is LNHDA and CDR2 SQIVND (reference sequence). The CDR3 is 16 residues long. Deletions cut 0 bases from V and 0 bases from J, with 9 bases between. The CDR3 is CASSIDYGSSYNEQFF. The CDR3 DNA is TGTGCCAGTAGTATAGATTACGGGAGCTCCTACAATGAGCAGTTCTTC.

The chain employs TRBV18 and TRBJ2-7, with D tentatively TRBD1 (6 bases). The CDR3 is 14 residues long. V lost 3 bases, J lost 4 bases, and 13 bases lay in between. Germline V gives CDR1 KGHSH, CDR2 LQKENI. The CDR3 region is CASSPIAQGYEQYF. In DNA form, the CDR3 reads TGTGCCAGCTCACCGATCGCACAGGGTTACGAGCAGTACTTC.

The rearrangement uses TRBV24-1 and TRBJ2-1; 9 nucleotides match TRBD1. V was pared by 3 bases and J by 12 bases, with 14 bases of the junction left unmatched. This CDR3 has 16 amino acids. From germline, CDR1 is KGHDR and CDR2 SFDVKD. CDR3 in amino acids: CATSDPGQGSPGAQFF. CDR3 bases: TGTGCCACCAGTGATCCGGGACAGGGTTCTCCCGGGGCGCAGTTCTTC.